This T cell receptor (beta chain) was recorded in a study of T cells in women clearing cervical HPV infection. In regard to this clone: Its antigen is unidentified. From the germline J gene comes the end of the CDR3, since the read stops 3 residues before it.

Germline V gives CDR1 SGHAT, CDR2 FQDESV (reference sequence). CDR3 length: 15 amino acids. V shed 4 bases, J shed 2 bases, and the junction held 2 bases outside the gene matches. Data came from immunoSEQ multiplex PCR; TCRdb stores just in-frame clones and leaves some out. This repertoire includes about 39,000 clones. Study results and caveats: Combining TCR richness with V gene abundances gave approximately 0.8 AUC.

The clonotype comes from a woman aged 18 to 75 with a cervical HPV16 infection that either progressed to CIN3+ or cleared (not recorded which). The chain carries TRBV11-1 and TRBJ2-6, with 7 nucleotides matching TRBD1. Sequenced sample: blood buffy coat. The DNA read from the CDR3 is TGTGCCAGCAGCTACGACAGGGCTGGGGCCAACGTC. Translation gives CASSYDRAGANV. The full-length CDR3 reads as CASSYDRAGANVLTF. Filled out from reference TRBV11-1 and TRBJ2-6, the complete variable domain reads EAEVAQSPRYKITEKSQAVAFWCDPISGHATLYWYRQILGQGPELLVQFQDESVVDDSQLPKDRFSAERLKGVDSTLKIQPAELGDSAMYLCASSYDRAGANVLTFGAGSRLTVL.